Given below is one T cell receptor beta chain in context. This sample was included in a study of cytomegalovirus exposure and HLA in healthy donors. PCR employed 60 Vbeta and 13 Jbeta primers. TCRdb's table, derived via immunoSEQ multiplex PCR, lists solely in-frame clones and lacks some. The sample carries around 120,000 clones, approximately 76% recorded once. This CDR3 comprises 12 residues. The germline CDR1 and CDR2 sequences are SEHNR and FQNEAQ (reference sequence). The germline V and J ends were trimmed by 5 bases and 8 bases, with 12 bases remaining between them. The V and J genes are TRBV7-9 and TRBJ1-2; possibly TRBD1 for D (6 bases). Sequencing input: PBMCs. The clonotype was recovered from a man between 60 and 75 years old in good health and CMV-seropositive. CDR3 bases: TGTGCCAGCAGCCCAGGGACATCCGGCTACACCTTC. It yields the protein CASSPGTSGYTF.